The 29 T cell receptor beta chains below come from one sample, sequenced in a study of blood T cell repertoires in COVID-19 (dated by TCRdb to 2020 to 2021). Receptor libraries were prepared by the immunoSEQ multiplex PCR assay. The table comes from immuneACCESS by way of TCRdb, which keeps in-frame sequences with V and J called. Part of the clones is missing from these tables; in studies checked, under half for an unresolved V gene and the rest for unknown reasons. Here the sample has about 210,000 clones; 75% to 90% occur a single time. Approximately 4.8% of the sample is held by the ten biggest clonotypes. Sample: PBMCs or T cells enriched from blood (not recorded which). These receptors were obtained from a woman aged 30 to 39 who had been exposed to COVID-19.

The chain carries TRBV5-4 and TRBJ2-7, with 8 positions matching TRBD1. The CDR3 runs 13 residues. Looked up from germline, CDR1 is SGHNT and CDR2 is YYREEE (reference sequence). V lost 4 bases and J lost 3; bases outside the gene matches: 3. The CDR3 DNA is TGTGCCAGCAGCCTTGACAGGGGCTACGAGCAGTACTTC. Residues: CASSLDRGYEQYF.

This sequence joins TRBV28 and TRBJ1-3; D not resolved. The CDR3 covers 15 residues. The germline V gene has CDR1 MDHEN and CDR2 SYDVKM. V was shortened by 7 bases and J by 0 bases, with 13 bases between the two germline ends. CDR3 amino acids: CASTLETLSGNTIYF. In DNA, the CDR3 is TGTGCCAGCACCTTAGAGACACTCTCTGGAAACACCATATATTTT. The complete variable domain, with remaining parts taken from reference TRBV28 and TRBJ1-3, reads DVKVTQSSRYLVKRTGEKVFLECVQDMDHENMFWYRQDPGLGLRLIYFSYDVKMKEKGDIPEGYSVSREKKERFSLILESASTNQTSMYLCASTLETLSGNTIYFGEGSWLTVV.

The count of this clone is one. V usage is TRBV29-1 and J usage is TRBJ2-5; D gene uncertain. V lost 7 bases and J 2 bases, leaving 8 bases between the germline ends. Germline CDR1 reads SQVTM; CDR2 reads ANQGSEA. The CDR3 covers 11 residues. The DNA of the CDR3 is TGCAGCGCCGGCACACAAGAGACCCAGTACTTC. Its protein is CSAGTQETQYF.

V usage is TRBV6-5 and J usage is TRBJ1-2; possibly TRBD1 for D (5 bases). The CDR3 loop spans 13 amino acids. V lost 5 bases to trimming and J lost 3 bases, with 10 bases between them. Germline V lookup: CDR1 MNHEY, CDR2 SVGAGI. In DNA form, the CDR3 reads TGTGCCAGCAGTAGACCAGGGTACTATGGCTACACCTTC. Residues: CASSRPGYYGYTF.

This chain joins TRBV19 and TRBJ1-2, with D possibly TRBD1 on 6 matching bases. The CDR3 has 14 residues. Trimming left V 5 bases short and J 6 bases short, with 16 bases between. Germline V gene sequence: CDR1 LNHDA, CDR2 SQIVND (reference sequence). CDR3 loop: CASSSKQGRDGYTF. CDR3 bases: TGTGCCAGTAGTTCGAAACAGGGTCGCGATGGCTACACCTTC.

This clone was observed once. The chain employs TRBV7-9 and TRBJ2-1; 12 bases align to TRBD2. The CDR3 covers 18 residues. V lost 7 bases, J lost 4 bases, and 14 bases stayed unmatched. From germline, CDR1 is SEHNR and CDR2 FQNEAQ (reference sequence). The CDR3 here is CASNQGRSSGGAYNEQFF. CDR3 coding DNA: TGTGCCAGCAACCAAGGGAGGTCTAGCGGGGGGGCGTACAATGAGCAGTTCTTC. Looking up the rest from reference TRBV7-9 and TRBJ2-1 gives the full variable domain: DTGVSQNPRHKITKRGQNVTFRCDPISEHNRLYWYRQTLGQGPEFLTYFQNEAQLEKSRLLSDRFSAERPKGSFSTLEIQRTEQGDSAMYLCASNQGRSSGGAYNEQFFGPGTRLTVL.

V is TRBV28 and J is TRBJ1-1; 10 bases are a match to TRBD1. Looked up from germline, CDR1 is MDHEN and CDR2 is SYDVKM. CDR3 length equals 15 residues. Trimming removed 6 bases from V and 5 bases from J; junction bases left unmatched: 9. DNA of the CDR3: TGTGCCAGCAGCCGCGGACAGGGGGTGAGAACTGAAGCTTTCTTT. Translation gives CASSRGQGVRTEAFF.

This clone was detected a few times. The chain couples TRBV28 to TRBJ1-3; TRBD1 matches at 7 bases. The germline gives CDR1 MDHEN, CDR2 SYDVKM. Losses at the gene ends were 3 bases for V and 8 bases for J; bases not matched to a gene: 1. The CDR3 runs to 12 residues. This chain's CDR3 is CASSFGTDTIYF. In nucleotides, the CDR3 is TGTGCCAGCAGTTTTGGGACAGACACCATATATTTT.

This clone was counted between two and nine times. The chain employs TRBV9 and TRBJ2-2; 8 bases map to TRBD2. J lost 1 base, V lost 1 base, and 3 bases had no gene match. This CDR3 is built from 16 residues. Germline CDR1 SGDLS, CDR2 YYNGEE. DNA for the CDR3: TGTGCCAGCAGCGTAAAGGCGGGGGGGAACACCGGGGAGCTGTTTTTT. Its translation is CASSVKAGGNTGELFF.

The CDR3 nucleotides are TGTGCCAGTAGCCGAGGACTAGCGGGGGGAAGCTCCTACGAGCAGTACTTC. This encodes CASSRGLAGGSSYEQYF. The gene calls are TRBV19 and TRBJ2-7; TRBD2 agrees at 14 bases. With 6 bases clipped from V and 0 bases from J, the junction kept 7 bases outside the gene matches. Germline loops: CDR1 LNHDA, CDR2 SQIVND (reference sequence). CDR3 size: 17 residues.

The gene calls are TRBV5-6 and TRBJ1-4, with a weak D call TRBD1 (5 bases). The CDR3 runs 17 residues. The V end was cut by 4 bases, the J end by 3 bases, with 19 bases between. CDR1 and CDR2 from the germline V gene are SGHDT and YYEEEE. Written as DNA, the CDR3 is TGTGCCAGCAGCACGCAGGGATCCCAGCGGGCTAATGAAAAACTGTTTTTT. This codes for CASSTQGSQRANEKLFF. Together with reference TRBV5-6 and TRBJ1-4, the CDR3 gives the full variable domain: DAGVTQSPTHLIKTRGQQVTLRCSPKSGHDTVSWYQQALGQGPQFIFQYYEEEERQRGNFPDRFSGHQFPNYSSELNVNALLLGDSALYLCASSTQGSQRANEKLFFGSGTQLSVL.

The rearrangement joins TRBV30 to TRBJ1-2; TRBD1 matches 7 bases. The CDR3 runs to 12 residues. Unmatched junction bases numbered 6, after V lost 7 bases and J lost 4 bases. Germline V gene data show CDR1 as GTSNPN and CDR2 as SVGIG (reference sequence). The CDR3 region has the DNA TGTGCCTCCCAGGGGGGAAGCTATGGCTACACCTTC. Its translation is CASQGGSYGYTF.

The CDR3 region is CASSRRQGTEAFF. The CDR3 bases are TGTGCCAGCAGCCGCAGACAGGGGACTGAAGCTTTCTTT. The V gene is TRBV3-1 (or the pseudogene TRBV3-2), the J gene TRBJ1-1, with 8 bases matching TRBD1. This CDR3 spans 13 amino acids. Germline V CDR1 and CDR2: LGHDT, YNNKEL (reference sequence). V shed 4 bases, J shed 5 bases, and the junction held 3 bases outside the gene matches.

The V call is TRBV11-2, the J call TRBJ2-7; D is possibly TRBD1 (6 bases). CDR3 length: 15 amino acids. Germline values: CDR1 SGHAT, CDR2 FQNNGV. Between the trimmed V and J ends, which lost 3 bases and 1 base, there was a span of 13 bases. CDR3 bases: TGTGCCAGCAGCTTCGGTGTCAGGGGATCCTACGAGCAGTACTTC. This translates into CASSFGVRGSYEQYF.

This clone was seen more than once but under ten times. The CDR3 spells CASSSGTGGGYTF. The CDR3 DNA is TGTGCCAGCTCATCCGGGACAGGGGGTGGCTACACCTTC. The chain employs TRBV18 and TRBJ1-2, with 11 bases lining up with TRBD1. J gave up 7 bases and V 5 bases, and 3 bases lay outside the gene matches. The germline gives CDR1 KGHSH, CDR2 LQKENI. There are 13 residues in the CDR3.

J is TRBJ2-7 and V is TRBV7-9; possibly TRBD2 for D (5 bases). Trimming shortened V by 1 base and J by 4 bases, and 11 bases separated the two germline ends. The CDR3 is 14 residues long. Germline V gene lookup returns CDR1 SEHNR and CDR2 FQNEAQ (reference sequence). The CDR3 spells CASSLDLSGYEQYF. CDR3 DNA: TGTGCCAGCAGCTTAGATTTAAGCGGTTACGAGCAGTACTTC. Filled out from reference TRBV7-9 and TRBJ2-7, the complete variable domain reads DTGVSQNPRHKITKRGQNVTFRCDPISEHNRLYWYRQTLGQGPEFLTYFQNEAQLEKSRLLSDRFSAERPKGSFSTLEIQRTEQGDSAMYLCASSLDLSGYEQYFGPGTRLTVT.

The V gene is TRBV4-1, the J gene TRBJ2-1; perhaps TRBD2 as D (5 bases). This CDR3 contains 11 residues. V was shortened by 7 bases and J by 9 bases, with 10 bases between the two germline ends. The germline CDR1 and CDR2 sequences are MGHRA and YSYEKL. The CDR3 spells CASNRGGEQFF. The DNA of the CDR3 is TGCGCCAGCAACCGGGGTGGTGAGCAGTTCTTC.

This chain connects TRBV3-1 (or the pseudogene TRBV3-2) to TRBJ1-6; 7 bases fit TRBD1. Germline V gene lookup returns CDR1 LGHDT and CDR2 YNNKEL (reference sequence). Germline trimming cut 3 bases from V and 1 base from J; bases unmatched to any gene: 0. The length of the CDR3 is 15 residues. CDR3 coding DNA: TGTGCCAGCAGCCAGACAGGGTCCTATAATTCACCCCTCCACTTT. Translating it yields CASSQTGSYNSPLHF.

This clone was recorded many times. CDR3 protein: CASIGRVEEKLFF. As DNA, the CDR3 is TGTGCCAGCATAGGGAGGGTCGAGGAAAAACTGTTTTTT. The genes are TRBV2 and TRBJ1-4; no clear D gene. The germline V gene encodes CDR1 SNHLY and CDR2 FYNNEI. V was pared by 7 bases and J by 8 bases, with 14 bases between. This CDR3 is 13 amino acids long.

The chain couples TRBV19 to TRBJ1-1, with D unresolved. From germline, CDR1 is LNHDA and CDR2 SQIVND (reference sequence). The CDR3 runs 13 residues. Trimming shortened V by 3 bases and J by 3 bases, and 8 bases separated the two germline ends. This chain's CDR3 is CASSIYRDTEAFF. DNA of the CDR3: TGTGCCAGTAGTATCTACCGCGACACTGAAGCTTTCTTT.

The chain employs TRBV27 and TRBJ1-2, with D possibly being TRBD1 (5 bases). The CDR3 contains 19 residues. Trimming cost V 0 bases and J 8 bases, with 28 bases left between them. Germline CDR1 and CDR2: MNHEY and SMNVEV (reference sequence). The CDR3 loop is CASSLSRVIMGQGPFGYTF. In DNA form, the CDR3 reads TGTGCCAGCAGTTTATCGCGAGTTATTATGGGCCAGGGCCCCTTCGGCTACACCTTC.

This chain connects TRBV3-1 (or the pseudogene TRBV3-2) to TRBJ2-6; 7 bases line up with TRBD1. The CDR3 spans 16 residues. CDR1 and CDR2 from the germline V gene are LGHDT and YNNKEL (reference sequence). V was clipped by 6 bases and J by 0 bases; unmatched bases: 5. The CDR3 here is CASRGQFSSGANVLTF. CDR3 in DNA: TGTGCCAGCAGGGGACAGTTCAGCTCTGGGGCCAACGTCCTGACTTTC.

This chain connects TRBV9 to TRBJ1-3, with D tentatively TRBD1 (5 bases). CDR1 is SGDLS, CDR2 YYNGEE, per germline. V gave up 0 bases and J gave up 4 bases, with 14 bases separating them. The CDR3 has 16 amino acids. The DNA of the CDR3 is TGTGCCAGCAGCGTAGATAGGGGTCTACGAGGAAACACCATATATTTT. Translation: CASSVDRGLRGNTIYF.

Only a few counts were recorded for this clone. The V and J genes are TRBV20-1 and TRBJ1-2, with 7 bases that match TRBD1. The germline V gene encodes CDR1 DFQATT and CDR2 SNEGSKA (reference sequence). CDR3 length: 11 amino acids. The J segment lost 8 bases and the V segment lost 1 base, leaving 1 base of the junction unmatched. The CDR3 bases are TGCAGTGCTAGAGGACAGGGAGGCTACACCTTC. This codes for CSARGQGGYTF.

This clone showed up just once. DNA for the CDR3: TGTGCCAGCAGCCCTCTAGCGGGGGGGCCTCCTGAGCAGTTCTTC. It codes for CASSPLAGGPPEQFF. The V gene is TRBV7-3, the J gene TRBJ2-1; 12 bases fit TRBD2. CDR3 length: 15 amino acids. V dropped 5 bases and J dropped 9; count of bases not matched to a gene: 8. CDR1 and CDR2 from the germline V gene are SGHTA and FQGTGA.

The chain couples TRBV13 to TRBJ2-7, with 10 bases that match TRBD1. The CDR3 runs to 15 residues. V was pared by 5 bases and J by 2 bases, with 6 bases of the junction left unmatched. From germline, CDR1 is PRHDT and CDR2 FYEKMQ (reference sequence). The CDR3 sequence is CASSLTGTGAYEQYF. CDR3 in DNA: TGTGCCAGCAGCCTAACCGGGACAGGGGCCTACGAGCAGTACTTC.

This clone showed up just a few times. The J gene is TRBJ1-4, the V gene TRBV5-1, with 7 bases identical to TRBD1. The V segment lost 0 bases and the J segment 4 bases; nucleotides outside the gene matches: 3. CDR3 length: 15 amino acids. Germline V CDR1 and CDR2: SGHRS, YFSETQ. CDR3 sequence: CASSLGGTDNEKLFF. CDR3 bases: TGCGCCAGCAGCTTGGGTGGGACAGATAATGAAAAACTGTTTTTT. The variable domain in full, with the rest retrieved from reference TRBV5-1 and TRBJ1-4, is KAGVTQTPRYLIKTRGQQVTLSCSPISGHRSVSWYQQTPGQGLQFLFEYFSETQRNKGNFPGRFSGRQFSNSRSEMNVSTLELGDSALYLCASSLGGTDNEKLFFGSGTQLSVL.

V gene TRBV11-2 combines with J gene TRBJ2-1, with D uncertain. With 7 bases removed from V and 6 bases from J, the gap between germline ends came to 4 bases. The CDR3 contains 10 residues. Germline loops: CDR1 SGHAT, CDR2 FQNNGV. For the CDR3, the DNA is TGTGCCAGCACGGGCAATGAGCAGTTCTTC. Encoded protein: CASTGNEQFF.

The chain has TRBV5-1 and TRBJ1-6; D gene unclear. Germline V CDR1 and CDR2: SGHRS, YFSETQ. V lost 0 bases and J 7 bases, leaving 11 bases between the germline ends. This CDR3 is 15 amino acids long. As DNA, the CDR3 is TGCGCCAGCAGCTTGGGTCCGGGGTCGAATTCACCCCTCCACTTT. This sequence encodes CASSLGPGSNSPLHF.